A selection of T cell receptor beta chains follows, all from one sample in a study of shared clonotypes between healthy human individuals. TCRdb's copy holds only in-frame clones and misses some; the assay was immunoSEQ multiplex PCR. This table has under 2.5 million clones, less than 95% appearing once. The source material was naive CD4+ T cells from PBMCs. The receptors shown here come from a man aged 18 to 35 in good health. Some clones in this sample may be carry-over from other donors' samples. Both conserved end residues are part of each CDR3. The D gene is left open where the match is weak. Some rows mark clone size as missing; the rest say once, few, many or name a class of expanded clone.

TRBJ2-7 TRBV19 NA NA TGTGCCAGTAGCCGACAGGTGAGCTCCTACGAGCAGTACTTC CASSRQVSSYEQYF
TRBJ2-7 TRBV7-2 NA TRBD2 TGTGCCAGCAGCTCCGGACTAGCGGGCGCCCCAGGGACATTC CASSSGLAGAPGTF
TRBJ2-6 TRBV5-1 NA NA TGCGCCAGCAGCGCAGACCCGCCGCCTGGGGCCAACGTCCTGACTTTC CASSADPPPGANVLTF
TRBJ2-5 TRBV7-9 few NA TGTGCCAGCAGCGGATCCGGGCGGGAGACCCAGTACTTC CASSGSGRETQYF
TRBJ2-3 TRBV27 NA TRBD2 TGTGCCAGCAGTTGGGCTAGCGGGAGGGCCAAAAGCACAGATACGCAGTATTTT CASSWASGRAKSTDTQYF
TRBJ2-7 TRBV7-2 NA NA TGTGCCAGCAGCAGGAACAACTACGAGCAGTACTTC CASSRNNYEQYF
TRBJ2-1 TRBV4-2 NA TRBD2 TGTGCCAGCAGCTCACCGGGACTAGGCTACAATGAGCAGTTCTTC CASSSPGLGYNEQFF
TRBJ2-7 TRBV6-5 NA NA TGTGCCAGCAGTTACGAACAGTACTACGAGCAGTACTTC CASSYEQYYEQYF
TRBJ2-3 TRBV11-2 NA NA TGTGCCAGCAGCTTAGACCCCCTAGACCCGCAGTATTTT CASSLDPLDPQYF
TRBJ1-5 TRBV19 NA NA TGTGCCAGTAGCCTACTGGGGGATCAGCCCCAGCATTTT CASSLLGDQPQHF
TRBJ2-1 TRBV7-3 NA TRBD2 TGTGCCAGCAGCTTAGGGACTAGTGGCAATGAGCAGTTCTTC CASSLGTSGNEQFF
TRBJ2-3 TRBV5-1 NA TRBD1 TGCGCCAGCAGCAGTTTCAGGGGGCAGCGCACAGATACGCAGTATTTT CASSSFRGQRTDTQYF
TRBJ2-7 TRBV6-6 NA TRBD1 TGTGCCAGCAGTTACCGCGGACAGGGGGTCTACGAGCAGTACTTC CASSYRGQGVYEQYF
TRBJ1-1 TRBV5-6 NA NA TGTGCCAGCGGTGCGAGGGAAGGAACTGAAGCTTTCTTT CASGAREGTEAFF
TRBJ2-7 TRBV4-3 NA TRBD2 TGCGCCAGCAGCCAAGTGGACGGGAGGAGCTCCTACGAGCAGTACTTC CASSQVDGRSSYEQYF
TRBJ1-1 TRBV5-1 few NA TGCGCCAGCAGCTTGCATTCGAACACTGAAGCTTTCTTT CASSLHSNTEAFF
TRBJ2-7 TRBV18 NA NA TGTGCCAGCTCACCACCGTCTCAGGTCTCGTACGAGCAGTACTTC CASSPPSQVSYEQYF
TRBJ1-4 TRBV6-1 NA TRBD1 TGTGCCAGCAGTGGACAACAGGGGGGGACAACTAATGAAAAACTGTTTTTT CASSGQQGGTTNEKLFF
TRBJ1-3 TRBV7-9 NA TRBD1 TGTGCCAGCAGCCCTAGGACGGGACAGGGGAACTCTGGAAACACCATATATTTT CASSPRTGQGNSGNTIYF
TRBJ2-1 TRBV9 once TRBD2 TGTGCCAGCAGCGGGACTAGCGACTCCTACAATGAGCAGTTCTTC CASSGTSDSYNEQFF
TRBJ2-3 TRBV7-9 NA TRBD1 TGTGCCAGCACCCCTACAGGGGATAACACAGATACGCAGTATTTT CASTPTGDNTDTQYF
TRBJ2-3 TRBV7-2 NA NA TGTGCCAGCAGCTTACGGGACAACCCCACAGATACGCAGTATTTT CASSLRDNPTDTQYF
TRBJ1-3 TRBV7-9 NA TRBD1 TGTGCCAGCAGCTTAGGACAGGGAACCACTACCTCTGGAAACACCATATATTTT CASSLGQGTTTSGNTIYF
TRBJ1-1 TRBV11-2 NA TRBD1 TGTGCCAGCAGCTTTGGACAGGGGGTTGAAGCTTTCTTT CASSFGQGVEAFF
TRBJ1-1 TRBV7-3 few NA TGTGCCAGCAGCTTAACCAGGTATTCTCCCACTGAAGCTTTCTTT CASSLTRYSPTEAFF
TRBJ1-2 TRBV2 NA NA TGTGCCAGCAGTGGTTCGTCGGGACATCTCTATGGCTACACCTTC CASSGSSGHLYGYTF
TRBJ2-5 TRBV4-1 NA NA TGCGCCAGCAGCCAAGTGATGGAGACCCAGTACTTC CASSQVMETQYF
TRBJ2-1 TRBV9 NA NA TGTGCCAGCAGCGCAAGAGGGGGTGGGTACAATGAGCAGTTCTTC CASSARGGGYNEQFF
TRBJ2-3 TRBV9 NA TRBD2 TGTGCCAGCAGCCCACGACTAGCGGGAGGCACAGATACGCAGTATTTT CASSPRLAGGTDTQYF
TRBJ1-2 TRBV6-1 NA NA TGTGCCAGCAGGACAGGCGTTGGCGATGGCTACACCTTC CASRTGVGDGYTF
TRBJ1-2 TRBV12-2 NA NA TGTGCAAGTCGCTTAAGCAGGCCCTCTAACTATGGCTACACCTTC CASRLSRPSNYGYTF
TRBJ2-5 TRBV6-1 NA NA TGTGCCAGCAGTAGAAGCCCCTCAGAGACCCAGTACTTC CASSRSPSETQYF
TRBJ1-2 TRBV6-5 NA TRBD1 TGTGCCAGCAGACCCCGGGACAGGGGGTTTTATGGCTACACCTTC CASRPRDRGFYGYTF
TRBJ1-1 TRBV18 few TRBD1 TGTGCCAGCTCACCACGGACAGGGGATCACACTGAAGCTTTCTTT CASSPRTGDHTEAFF
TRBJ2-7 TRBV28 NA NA TGTGCCAGCAAGTTTACGGGGACCTTGGGCGAGCAGTACTTC CASKFTGTLGEQYF
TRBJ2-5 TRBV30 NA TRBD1 TGTGCCGGCTCGGCACAGGGGGCGGAGACCCAGTACTTC CAGSAQGAETQYF
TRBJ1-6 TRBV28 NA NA TGTGCCAGCAGGGCGGGTTTTAATTCACCCCTCCACTTT CASRAGFNSPLHF
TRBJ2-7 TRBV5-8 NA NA TGTGCCAGCGCACGGCGTGACCGGGACGAGCAGTACTTC CASARRDRDEQYF
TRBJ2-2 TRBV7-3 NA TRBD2 TGTGCCAGCAGCTTGATCGGGACTAGCGGAGTCGGGGAGCTGTTTTTT CASSLIGTSGVGELFF
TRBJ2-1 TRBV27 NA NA TGTGCCAGCAGTCCCCTAGGCCCTCCTACATATGAGCAGTTCTTC CASSPLGPPTYEQFF
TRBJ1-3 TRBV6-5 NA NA TGTGCCAGCGGAAGCTCTGGAAACACCATATATTTT CASGSSGNTIYF
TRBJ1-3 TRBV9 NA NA TGTGCCAGCAGCGTAGGGAACAGCTTCTCTGGAAACACCATATATTTT CASSVGNSFSGNTIYF
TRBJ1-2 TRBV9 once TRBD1 TGTGCCAGCAGCTGGGATCGACAGGGGGGCAACTATGGCTACACCTTC CASSWDRQGGNYGYTF
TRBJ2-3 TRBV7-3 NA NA TGTGCCAGCAGCTTAAGAGGGCATGAGACAGATACGCAGTATTTT CASSLRGHETDTQYF
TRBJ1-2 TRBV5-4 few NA TGTGCCAGCAGCTTGCTGCGGGGCTCGACGAGTGGCTACACCTTC CASSLLRGSTSGYTF
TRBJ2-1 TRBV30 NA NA TGTGCCTGGGACTCGGTGACCTTCAATGAGCAGTTCTTC CAWDSVTFNEQFF
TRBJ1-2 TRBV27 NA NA TGTGCCAGCAGTTCTAACACAGGGAACTATGGCTACACCTTC CASSSNTGNYGYTF
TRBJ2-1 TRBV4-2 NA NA TGTGCCAGCAGCCGGGGTCACTCCACCTACAATGAGCAGTTCTTC CASSRGHSTYNEQFF